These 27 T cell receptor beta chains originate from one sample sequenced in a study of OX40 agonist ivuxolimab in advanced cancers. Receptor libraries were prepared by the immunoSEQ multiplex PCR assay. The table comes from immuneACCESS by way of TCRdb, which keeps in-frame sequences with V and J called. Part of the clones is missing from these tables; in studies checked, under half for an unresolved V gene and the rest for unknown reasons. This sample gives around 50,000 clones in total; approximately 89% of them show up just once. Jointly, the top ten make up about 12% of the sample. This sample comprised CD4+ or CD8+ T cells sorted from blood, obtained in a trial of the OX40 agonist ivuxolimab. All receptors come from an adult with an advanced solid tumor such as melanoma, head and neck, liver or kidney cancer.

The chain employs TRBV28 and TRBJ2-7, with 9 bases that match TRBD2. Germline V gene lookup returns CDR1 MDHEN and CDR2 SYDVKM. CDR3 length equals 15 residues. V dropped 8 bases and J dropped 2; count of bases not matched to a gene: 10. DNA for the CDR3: TGTGCCAGCTATAGCGGGGGCCCTCTACCCTACGAGCAGTACTTC. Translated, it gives CASYSGGPLPYEQYF.

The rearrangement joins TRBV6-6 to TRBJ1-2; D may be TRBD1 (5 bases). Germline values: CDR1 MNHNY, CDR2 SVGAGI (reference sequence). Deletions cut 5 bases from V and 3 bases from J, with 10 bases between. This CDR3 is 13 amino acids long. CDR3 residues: CASSPGGDYGYTF. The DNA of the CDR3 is TGTGCCAGCAGTCCCGGAGGGGACTATGGCTACACCTTC.

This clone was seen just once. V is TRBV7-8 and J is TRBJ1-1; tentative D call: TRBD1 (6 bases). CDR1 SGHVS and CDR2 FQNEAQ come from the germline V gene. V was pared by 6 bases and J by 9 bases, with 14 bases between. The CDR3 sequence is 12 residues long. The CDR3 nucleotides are TGTGCCAGCAGGATCTTAGGGGGAAAAGCTTTCTTT. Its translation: CASRILGGKAFF.

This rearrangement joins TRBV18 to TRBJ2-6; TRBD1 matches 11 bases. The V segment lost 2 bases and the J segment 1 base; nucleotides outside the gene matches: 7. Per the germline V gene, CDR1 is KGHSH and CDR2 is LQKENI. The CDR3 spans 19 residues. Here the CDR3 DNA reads TGTGCCAGCTCACCATTTCTCGGGACAGGGGGTTCTGGGGCCAACGTCCTGACTTTC. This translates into CASSPFLGTGGSGANVLTF.

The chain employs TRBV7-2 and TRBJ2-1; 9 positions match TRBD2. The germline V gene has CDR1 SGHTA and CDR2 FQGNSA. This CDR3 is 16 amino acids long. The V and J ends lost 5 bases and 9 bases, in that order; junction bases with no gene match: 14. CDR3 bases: TGTGCCAGCAGCCCGAGGCAGCGGGGGGCACATGGTGAGCAGTTCTTC. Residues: CASSPRQRGAHGEQFF.

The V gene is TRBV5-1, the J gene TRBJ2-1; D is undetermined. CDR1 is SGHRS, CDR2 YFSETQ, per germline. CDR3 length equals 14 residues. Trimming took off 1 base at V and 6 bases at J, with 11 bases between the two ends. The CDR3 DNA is TGCGCCAGCAGCTTGATTTCAAGCAGCAATGAGCAGTTCTTC. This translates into CASSLISSSNEQFF.

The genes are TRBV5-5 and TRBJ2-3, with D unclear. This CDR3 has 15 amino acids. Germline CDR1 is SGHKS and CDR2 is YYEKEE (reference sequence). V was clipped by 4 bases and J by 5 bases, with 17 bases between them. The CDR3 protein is CASSPTSRPLDTQYF. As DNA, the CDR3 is TGTGCCAGCAGCCCGACTTCGAGGCCGTTAGATACGCAGTATTTT.

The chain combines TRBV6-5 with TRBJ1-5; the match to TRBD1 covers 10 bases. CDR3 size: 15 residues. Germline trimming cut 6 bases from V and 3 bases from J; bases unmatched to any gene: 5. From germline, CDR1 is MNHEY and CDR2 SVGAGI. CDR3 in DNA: TGTGCCAGCAGGCCCGACAGGGGGCCCAATCAGCCCCAGCATTTT. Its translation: CASRPDRGPNQPQHF.

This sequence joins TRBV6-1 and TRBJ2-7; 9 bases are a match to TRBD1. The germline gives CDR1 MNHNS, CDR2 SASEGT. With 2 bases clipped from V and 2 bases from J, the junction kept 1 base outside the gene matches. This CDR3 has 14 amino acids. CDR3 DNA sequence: TGTGCCAGCAGTGAATACAGGGGGCCCTACGAGCAGTACTTC. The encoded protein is CASSEYRGPYEQYF.

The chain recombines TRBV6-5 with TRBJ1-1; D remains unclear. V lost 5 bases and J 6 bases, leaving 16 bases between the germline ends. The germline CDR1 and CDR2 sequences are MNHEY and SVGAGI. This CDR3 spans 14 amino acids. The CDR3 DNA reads TGTGCCAGCAGTCGAGACATTTTAATCGCTGAAGCTTTCTTT. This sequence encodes CASSRDILIAEAFF.

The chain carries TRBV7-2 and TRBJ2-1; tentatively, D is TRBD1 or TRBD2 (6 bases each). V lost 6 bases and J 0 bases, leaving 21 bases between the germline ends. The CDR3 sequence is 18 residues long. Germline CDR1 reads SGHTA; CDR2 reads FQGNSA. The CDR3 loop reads CASRTRRGGFLSYNEQFF. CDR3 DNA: TGTGCCAGCAGAACACGACGAGGGGGGTTCCTCTCCTACAATGAGCAGTTCTTC.

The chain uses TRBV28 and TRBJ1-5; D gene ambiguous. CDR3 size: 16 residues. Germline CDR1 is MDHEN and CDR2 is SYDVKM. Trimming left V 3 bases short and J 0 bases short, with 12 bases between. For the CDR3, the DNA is TGTGCCAGCAGTTTGGTGGGGTCGGTTAGCAATCAGCCCCAGCATTTT. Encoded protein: CASSLVGSVSNQPQHF.

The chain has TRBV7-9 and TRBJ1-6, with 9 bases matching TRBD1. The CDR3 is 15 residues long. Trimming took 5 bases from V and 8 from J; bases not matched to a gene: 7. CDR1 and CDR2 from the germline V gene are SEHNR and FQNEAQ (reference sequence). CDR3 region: CASSPPRQGDSPLHF. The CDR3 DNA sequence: TGTGCCAGCAGCCCGCCGAGACAGGGGGATTCACCCCTCCACTTT.

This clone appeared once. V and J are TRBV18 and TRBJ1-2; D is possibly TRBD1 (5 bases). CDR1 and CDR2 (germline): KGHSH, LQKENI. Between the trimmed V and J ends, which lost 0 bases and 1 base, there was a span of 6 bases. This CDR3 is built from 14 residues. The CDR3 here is CASSPPGDNYGYTF. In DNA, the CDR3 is TGTGCCAGCTCACCACCAGGGGATAACTATGGCTACACCTTC. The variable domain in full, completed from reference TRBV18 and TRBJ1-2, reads NAGVMQNPRHLVRRRGQEARLRCSPMKGHSHVYWYRQLPEEGLKFMVYLQKENIIDESGMPKERFSAEFPKEGPSILRIQQVVRGDSAAYFCASSPPGDNYGYTFGSGTRLTVV.

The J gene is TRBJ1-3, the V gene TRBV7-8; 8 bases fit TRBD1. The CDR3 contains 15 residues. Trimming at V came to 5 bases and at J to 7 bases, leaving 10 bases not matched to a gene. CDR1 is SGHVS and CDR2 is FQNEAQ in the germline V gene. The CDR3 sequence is CASSPGTGLGNTIYF. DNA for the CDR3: TGTGCCAGCAGCCCCGGGACAGGCCTAGGGAACACCATATATTTT.

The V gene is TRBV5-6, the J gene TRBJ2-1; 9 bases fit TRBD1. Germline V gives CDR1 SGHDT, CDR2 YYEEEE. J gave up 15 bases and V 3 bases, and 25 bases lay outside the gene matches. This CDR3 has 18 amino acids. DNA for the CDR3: TGTGCCAGCAGCTCCGGGACAGGGTTTAGCGGGCCCCGGATTAGTCGGTTCTTC. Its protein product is CASSSGTGFSGPRISRFF.

The CDR3 region has the DNA TGTGCCAGCAGCCGTGCGACAGACAACACTGAAGCTTTCTTT. It encodes CASSRATDNTEAFF. This chain connects TRBV7-2 to TRBJ1-1; tentative D call: TRBD1 (5 bases). Deletions cut 5 bases from V and 2 bases from J, with 12 bases between. CDR3 size: 14 residues. Germline CDR1 is SGHTA and CDR2 is FQGNSA.

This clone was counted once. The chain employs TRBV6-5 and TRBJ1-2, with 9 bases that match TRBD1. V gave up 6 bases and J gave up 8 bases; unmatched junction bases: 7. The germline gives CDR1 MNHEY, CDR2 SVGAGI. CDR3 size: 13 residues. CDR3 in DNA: TGTGCCAGCAGCCCCGGGACAGGGTACGGCTACACCTTC. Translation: CASSPGTGYGYTF.

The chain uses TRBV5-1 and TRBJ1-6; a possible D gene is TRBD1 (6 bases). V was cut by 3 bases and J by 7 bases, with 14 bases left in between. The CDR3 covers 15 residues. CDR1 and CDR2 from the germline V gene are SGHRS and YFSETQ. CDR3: CASSSQGTGNSPLHF. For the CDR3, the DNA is TGCGCCAGCAGCTCCCAGGGGACGGGAAATTCACCCCTCCACTTT.

CDR3 sequence (DNA): TGCGCCAGCAGCCCTAGACTAGCGGGAGTGAAGTTCTTC. Translated, it gives CASSPRLAGVKFF. The chain links TRBV5-1 to TRBJ2-1, with 12 nucleotides matching TRBD2. This CDR3 region has 13 residues. CDR1 and CDR2 (germline): SGHRS, YFSETQ. V was clipped by 4 bases and J by 14 bases; unmatched bases: 7.

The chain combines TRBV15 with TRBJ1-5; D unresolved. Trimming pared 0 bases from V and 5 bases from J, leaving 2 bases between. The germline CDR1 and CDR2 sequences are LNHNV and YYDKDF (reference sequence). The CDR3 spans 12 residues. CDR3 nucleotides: TGTGCCACCAGCAGAGACCATCAGCCCCAGCATTTT. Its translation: CATSRDHQPQHF.

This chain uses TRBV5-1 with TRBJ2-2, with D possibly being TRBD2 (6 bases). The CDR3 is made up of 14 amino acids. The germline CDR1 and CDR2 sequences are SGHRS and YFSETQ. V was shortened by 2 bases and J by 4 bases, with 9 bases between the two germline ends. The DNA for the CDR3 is TGCGCCAGCAGCTTTAGCGGAGCCACCGGGGAGCTGTTTTTT. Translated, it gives CASSFSGATGELFF.

The CDR3, as DNA: TGTGCCAGCAGCTACGGACAGGGCGGGGGTGCTTTCTTT. It is translated as CASSYGQGGGAFF. The genes are TRBV13 and TRBJ1-1; 8 bases match TRBD1. The V gene's germline CDR1 is PRHDT and CDR2 FYEKMQ (reference sequence). This CDR3 has 13 amino acids. V dropped 4 bases and J dropped 11; count of bases not matched to a gene: 9.

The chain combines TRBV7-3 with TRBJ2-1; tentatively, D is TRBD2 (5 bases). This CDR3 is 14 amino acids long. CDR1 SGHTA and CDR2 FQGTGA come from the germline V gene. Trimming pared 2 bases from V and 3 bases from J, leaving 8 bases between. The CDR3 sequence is CASSLARDYNEQFF. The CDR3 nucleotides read TGTGCCAGCAGCTTAGCCCGGGACTACAATGAGCAGTTCTTC. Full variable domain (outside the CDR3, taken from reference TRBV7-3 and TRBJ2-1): GAGVSQTPSNKVTEKGKYVELRCDPISGHTALYWYRQSLGQGPEFLIYFQGTGAADDSGLPNDRFFAVRPEGSVSTLKIQRTERGDSAVYLCASSLARDYNEQFFGPGTRLTVL.

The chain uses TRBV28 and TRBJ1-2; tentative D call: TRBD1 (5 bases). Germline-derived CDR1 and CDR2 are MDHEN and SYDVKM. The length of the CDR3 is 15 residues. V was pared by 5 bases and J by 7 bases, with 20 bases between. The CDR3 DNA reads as TGTGCCAGCAGTCCTTATCGGGGGGAGCTCGGTGGCTACACCTTC. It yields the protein CASSPYRGELGGYTF.

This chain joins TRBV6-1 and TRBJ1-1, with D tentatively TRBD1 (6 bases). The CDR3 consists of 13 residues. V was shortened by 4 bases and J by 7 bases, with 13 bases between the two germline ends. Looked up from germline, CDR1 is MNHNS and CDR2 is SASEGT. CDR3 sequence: CASSGSGRGEAFF. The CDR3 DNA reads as TGTGCCAGCAGTGGCTCAGGCAGGGGTGAAGCTTTCTTT.

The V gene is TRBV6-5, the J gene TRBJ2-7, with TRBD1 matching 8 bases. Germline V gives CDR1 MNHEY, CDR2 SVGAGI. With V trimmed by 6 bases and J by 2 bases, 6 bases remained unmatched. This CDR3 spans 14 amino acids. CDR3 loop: CASSQADRAYEQYF. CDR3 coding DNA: TGTGCCAGCAGCCAAGCGGACAGGGCCTACGAGCAGTACTTC.